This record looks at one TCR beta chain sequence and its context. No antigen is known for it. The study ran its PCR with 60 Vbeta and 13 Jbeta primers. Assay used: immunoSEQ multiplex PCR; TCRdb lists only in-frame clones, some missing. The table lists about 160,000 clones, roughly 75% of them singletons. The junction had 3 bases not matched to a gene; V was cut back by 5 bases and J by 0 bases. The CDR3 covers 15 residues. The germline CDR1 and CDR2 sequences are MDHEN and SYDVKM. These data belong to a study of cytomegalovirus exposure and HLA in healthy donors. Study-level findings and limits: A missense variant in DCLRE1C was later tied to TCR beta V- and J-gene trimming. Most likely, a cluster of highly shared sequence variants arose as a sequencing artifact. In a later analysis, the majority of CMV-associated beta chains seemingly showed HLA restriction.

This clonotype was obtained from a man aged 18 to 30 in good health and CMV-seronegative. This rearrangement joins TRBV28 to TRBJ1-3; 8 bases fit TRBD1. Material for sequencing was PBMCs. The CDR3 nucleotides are TGTGCCAGCAGTCGGACAGGGCCCTCTGGAAACACCATATATTTT. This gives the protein CASSRTGPSGNTIYF.